This T cell receptor beta chain was documented in a study of T cell responses to AZD1222 COVID-19 vaccine. Study-wide points: Clonal diversity was possibly underestimated, and white British individuals and females predominated among donors. Recipients of two AZD1222 doses showed rising Spike-specific TCR breadth and depth. Repertoires in all cases were sampled only once the peak T cell response had passed. Unmutated regions of variants are reportedly targeted by nearly half of spike-specific TCRs.

Germline-derived CDR1 and CDR2 are SGHNT and YENEEA. The CDR3 has 13 residues. TCRdb's table, derived via immunoSEQ multiplex PCR, lists solely in-frame clones and lacks some. The data contain approximately 110,000 clones, roughly 90% of them singletons. As regards this clone: The antigen is not known.

The TCR originated in an adult in good health. Specimen: peripheral blood, collected on day 0 of AZD1222 vaccination. J is TRBJ2-1 and V is TRBV11-3, with D possibly being TRBD1 or TRBD2 (6 bases each). The chain's CDR3 is CATRRGDYNEQFF. Here the CDR3 DNA reads TGTGCTACCCGGAGGGGGGACTACAATGAGCAGTTCTTC.